A selection of T cell receptor beta chains follows, all from one sample in a study of shared clonotypes between healthy human individuals. Repertoires were generated with immunoSEQ multiplex PCR, while TCRdb's copy carries only in-frame clones and drops some. Among roughly 760,000 clones listed, about 74% were seen once. The material sequenced was memory CD4+ T cells sorted from blood. The receptors here all came from a woman aged 25 to 39 in good health. Both conserved end residues are part of each CDR3. Fields, in order: J gene, CDR3 length, D gene, V gene, clone size, CDR3 DNA, CDR3 protein. The D gene is left open where the match is weak. Only part of the rows carry a size: once, few, many, or a class if the clone is expanded.

j_call: TRBJ2-1; cdr3_length: 15; d_call: TRBD2; v_call: TRBV4-1; clone_size: -; cdr3_nt: TGCGCCAGCAGCCAACTGGGACTAGGGTACAATGAGCAGTTCTTC; cdr3_aa: CASSQLGLGYNEQFF
j_call: TRBJ2-3; cdr3_length: 16; d_call: -; v_call: TRBV28; clone_size: -; cdr3_nt: TGTGCCAGCAGTCCTATAGGGACAACTAGCACAGATACGCAGTATTTT; cdr3_aa: CASSPIGTTSTDTQYF
j_call: TRBJ2-7; cdr3_length: 12; d_call: -; v_call: TRBV28; clone_size: -; cdr3_nt: TGTGCCAGCAAGTCCTCGGGGCGCGAGCAGTACTTC; cdr3_aa: CASKSSGREQYF
j_call: TRBJ1-3; cdr3_length: 12; d_call: -; v_call: TRBV6-1; clone_size: -; cdr3_nt: TGTGCCAGCAGTTCGGACGGAAACACCATATATTTT; cdr3_aa: CASSSDGNTIYF
j_call: TRBJ1-4; cdr3_length: 15; d_call: -; v_call: TRBV6-6; clone_size: -; cdr3_nt: TGTGCCAGCAGTAACGGACAGTCCCCAAATGAAAAACTGTTTTTT; cdr3_aa: CASSNGQSPNEKLFF
j_call: TRBJ1-2; cdr3_length: 13; d_call: TRBD1; v_call: TRBV28; clone_size: -; cdr3_nt: TGTGCCAGCAGTTTAGGAGACAGGGGGACGTACACCTTC; cdr3_aa: CASSLGDRGTYTF
j_call: TRBJ2-5; cdr3_length: 16; d_call: TRBD1; v_call: TRBV28; clone_size: -; cdr3_nt: TGTGCCAGCAGTCCGGGGACAGGGGTACCCGTGGGGACCCAGTACTTC; cdr3_aa: CASSPGTGVPVGTQYF
j_call: TRBJ1-2; cdr3_length: 13; d_call: TRBD1; v_call: TRBV28; clone_size: few; cdr3_nt: TGTGCCAGCAGTTGGACAGGGGAGGCTGGCTACACCTTC; cdr3_aa: CASSWTGEAGYTF
j_call: TRBJ1-2; cdr3_length: 14; d_call: -; v_call: TRBV28; clone_size: -; cdr3_nt: TGTGCCAGCAGTATAATACAGGGAGCTTCGGGCTACACCTTC; cdr3_aa: CASSIIQGASGYTF
j_call: TRBJ2-5; cdr3_length: 18; d_call: TRBD2; v_call: TRBV4-1; clone_size: -; cdr3_nt: TGCGCCAGCAGCCAAGATTTGCTCGGACTAGCGGGTCGGGAGACCCAGTACTTC; cdr3_aa: CASSQDLLGLAGRETQYF
j_call: TRBJ1-1; cdr3_length: 13; d_call: -; v_call: TRBV11-2; clone_size: -; cdr3_nt: TGTGCCAGCAGCCTATACAGGAACACTGAAGCTTTCTTT; cdr3_aa: CASSLYRNTEAFF
j_call: TRBJ2-5; cdr3_length: 15; d_call: -; v_call: TRBV5-8; clone_size: -; cdr3_nt: TGTGCCAGCAGCCCTCCCCGGGGGATCCAAGAGACCCAGTACTTC; cdr3_aa: CASSPPRGIQETQYF
j_call: TRBJ2-7; cdr3_length: 15; d_call: TRBD1; v_call: TRBV6-7; clone_size: few; cdr3_nt: TGTGCCAGCAGTTACCCGGGACAGGAGAACTACGAGCAGTACTTC; cdr3_aa: CASSYPGQENYEQYF
j_call: TRBJ1-3; cdr3_length: 16; d_call: -; v_call: TRBV4-1; clone_size: -; cdr3_nt: TGCGCCAGCAGCCATATGGACAGACTCTCTGGAAACACCATATATTTT; cdr3_aa: CASSHMDRLSGNTIYF
j_call: TRBJ2-3; cdr3_length: 13; d_call: TRBD1; v_call: TRBV25-1; clone_size: -; cdr3_nt: TGTGCCAGCGGAGGACAGGGATCAGATACGCAGTATTTT; cdr3_aa: CASGGQGSDTQYF
j_call: TRBJ2-3; cdr3_length: 13; d_call: -; v_call: TRBV14; clone_size: -; cdr3_nt: TGTGCCAGCAGCCAACCGCCCCCAGATACGCAGTATTTT; cdr3_aa: CASSQPPPDTQYF
j_call: TRBJ2-7; cdr3_length: 14; d_call: TRBD1; v_call: TRBV5-1; clone_size: once; cdr3_nt: TGCGCCAGCAGCTTGAGGAACACAGGGGGCGAGCAGTACTTC; cdr3_aa: CASSLRNTGGEQYF
j_call: TRBJ2-7; cdr3_length: 15; d_call: TRBD1; v_call: TRBV19; clone_size: many; cdr3_nt: TGTGCCAGTAGTAACCAGGGACAGGCGGCCTACGAGCAGTACTTC; cdr3_aa: CASSNQGQAAYEQYF
j_call: TRBJ2-5; cdr3_length: 12; d_call: -; v_call: TRBV2; clone_size: -; cdr3_nt: TGTGCCAGCCACAGGGTACGAGAGACCCAGTACTTC; cdr3_aa: CASHRVRETQYF
j_call: TRBJ2-1; cdr3_length: 14; d_call: -; v_call: TRBV6-4; clone_size: many; cdr3_nt: TGTGCCAGCAGTCGCCGGGGCAATAACAATGAGCAGTTCTTC; cdr3_aa: CASSRRGNNNEQFF
j_call: TRBJ2-1; cdr3_length: 11; d_call: -; v_call: TRBV6-6; clone_size: -; cdr3_nt: TGTGCCAGCTTAAGGCTTTCTGAGCAGTTCTTC; cdr3_aa: CASLRLSEQFF
j_call: TRBJ1-2; cdr3_length: 13; d_call: -; v_call: TRBV11-2; clone_size: -; cdr3_nt: TGTGCCAGCAGCTTCTCCAGCAGCTATGGCTACACCTTC; cdr3_aa: CASSFSSSYGYTF
j_call: TRBJ2-5; cdr3_length: 15; d_call: TRBD1; v_call: TRBV28; clone_size: few; cdr3_nt: TGTGCCAGCAGGACAGGGGCCACAGGGGCAGAGACCCAGTACTTC; cdr3_aa: CASRTGATGAETQYF
j_call: TRBJ2-7; cdr3_length: 15; d_call: TRBD2; v_call: TRBV15; clone_size: -; cdr3_nt: TGTGCCACCAGCAGAGATCCCGGGACTAGTTACGAGCAGTACTTC; cdr3_aa: CATSRDPGTSYEQYF
j_call: TRBJ2-1; cdr3_length: 15; d_call: TRBD2; v_call: TRBV4-1; clone_size: -; cdr3_nt: TGCGCCAGCAGCCAAGGTTTTAGCGGGAGAAATGAGCAGTTCTTC; cdr3_aa: CASSQGFSGRNEQFF
j_call: TRBJ2-3; cdr3_length: 15; d_call: TRBD2; v_call: TRBV28; clone_size: -; cdr3_nt: TGTGCCAGCAGTTCGCTAGCGGGAAGTACAGATACGCAGTATTTT; cdr3_aa: CASSSLAGSTDTQYF
j_call: TRBJ1-1; cdr3_length: 13; d_call: -; v_call: TRBV5-6; clone_size: -; cdr3_nt: TGTGCCAGCAGTTATGGGGGATACACTGAAGCTTTCTTT; cdr3_aa: CASSYGGYTEAFF
j_call: TRBJ2-1; cdr3_length: 17; d_call: TRBD2; v_call: TRBV19; clone_size: -; cdr3_nt: TGTGCCAGTAGTCCCCACAGAACTAGCGGGAGGGCATACGAGCAGTTCTTC; cdr3_aa: CASSPHRTSGRAYEQFF
j_call: TRBJ2-1; cdr3_length: 13; d_call: -; v_call: TRBV5-3; clone_size: -; cdr3_nt: TGTGCCAGAAGAGAAGAGTTCTACAATGAGCAGTTCTTC; cdr3_aa: CARREEFYNEQFF
j_call: TRBJ2-3; cdr3_length: 17; d_call: -; v_call: TRBV4-1; clone_size: -; cdr3_nt: TGCGCCAGCAGCCAACCCCCCCAAGGGGATCGCACAGATACGCAGTATTTT; cdr3_aa: CASSQPPQGDRTDTQYF
j_call: TRBJ2-1; cdr3_length: 16; d_call: TRBD2; v_call: TRBV10-3; clone_size: -; cdr3_nt: TGTGCCATCAGTGAACAGTCTAGCGGGAGCTACAATGAGCAGTTCTTC; cdr3_aa: CAISEQSSGSYNEQFF
j_call: TRBJ2-1; cdr3_length: 15; d_call: -; v_call: TRBV4-1; clone_size: -; cdr3_nt: TGCGCCAGCAGCCCGAACGACAGAGAGTACAATGAGCAGTTCTTC; cdr3_aa: CASSPNDREYNEQFF
j_call: TRBJ2-1; cdr3_length: 14; d_call: -; v_call: TRBV27; clone_size: few; cdr3_nt: TGTGCCAGCAGTTCCGATCCCTCCTACAATGAGCAGTTCTTC; cdr3_aa: CASSSDPSYNEQFF
j_call: TRBJ1-4; cdr3_length: 14; d_call: -; v_call: TRBV5-1; clone_size: once; cdr3_nt: TGCGCCAGCAGATCCGGGACGAGTAATGAAAAACTGTTTTTT; cdr3_aa: CASRSGTSNEKLFF
j_call: TRBJ2-1; cdr3_length: 17; d_call: -; v_call: TRBV19; clone_size: few; cdr3_nt: TGTGCCAGTAGTTTAACTCGTGGGGGAGATTCCTACAATGAGCAGTTCTTC; cdr3_aa: CASSLTRGGDSYNEQFF
j_call: TRBJ2-7; cdr3_length: 13; d_call: -; v_call: TRBV5-5; clone_size: -; cdr3_nt: TGTGCCAGCAGCTTCCGGGACGTCGACGAGCAGTACTTC; cdr3_aa: CASSFRDVDEQYF
j_call: TRBJ1-2; cdr3_length: 16; d_call: TRBD1; v_call: TRBV28; clone_size: -; cdr3_nt: TGTGCCAGCAGTCTCTTGGACAGGGGCCGTAACTATGGCTACACCTTC; cdr3_aa: CASSLLDRGRNYGYTF
j_call: TRBJ2-1; cdr3_length: 14; d_call: -; v_call: TRBV19; clone_size: -; cdr3_nt: TGTGCCAGTAGTATAGGTCCCGCCGGAAATGAGCAGTTCTTC; cdr3_aa: CASSIGPAGNEQFF
j_call: TRBJ2-7; cdr3_length: 15; d_call: TRBD1; v_call: TRBV6-5; clone_size: -; cdr3_nt: TGTGCCAGCAGGGAACCGGGACAGGGAACCTACGAGCAGTACTTC; cdr3_aa: CASREPGQGTYEQYF
j_call: TRBJ2-2; cdr3_length: 16; d_call: TRBD2; v_call: TRBV7-6; clone_size: few; cdr3_nt: TGTGCCAGCAGCTTAAGGGCGGGAGTTGACACCGGGGAGCTGTTTTTT; cdr3_aa: CASSLRAGVDTGELFF